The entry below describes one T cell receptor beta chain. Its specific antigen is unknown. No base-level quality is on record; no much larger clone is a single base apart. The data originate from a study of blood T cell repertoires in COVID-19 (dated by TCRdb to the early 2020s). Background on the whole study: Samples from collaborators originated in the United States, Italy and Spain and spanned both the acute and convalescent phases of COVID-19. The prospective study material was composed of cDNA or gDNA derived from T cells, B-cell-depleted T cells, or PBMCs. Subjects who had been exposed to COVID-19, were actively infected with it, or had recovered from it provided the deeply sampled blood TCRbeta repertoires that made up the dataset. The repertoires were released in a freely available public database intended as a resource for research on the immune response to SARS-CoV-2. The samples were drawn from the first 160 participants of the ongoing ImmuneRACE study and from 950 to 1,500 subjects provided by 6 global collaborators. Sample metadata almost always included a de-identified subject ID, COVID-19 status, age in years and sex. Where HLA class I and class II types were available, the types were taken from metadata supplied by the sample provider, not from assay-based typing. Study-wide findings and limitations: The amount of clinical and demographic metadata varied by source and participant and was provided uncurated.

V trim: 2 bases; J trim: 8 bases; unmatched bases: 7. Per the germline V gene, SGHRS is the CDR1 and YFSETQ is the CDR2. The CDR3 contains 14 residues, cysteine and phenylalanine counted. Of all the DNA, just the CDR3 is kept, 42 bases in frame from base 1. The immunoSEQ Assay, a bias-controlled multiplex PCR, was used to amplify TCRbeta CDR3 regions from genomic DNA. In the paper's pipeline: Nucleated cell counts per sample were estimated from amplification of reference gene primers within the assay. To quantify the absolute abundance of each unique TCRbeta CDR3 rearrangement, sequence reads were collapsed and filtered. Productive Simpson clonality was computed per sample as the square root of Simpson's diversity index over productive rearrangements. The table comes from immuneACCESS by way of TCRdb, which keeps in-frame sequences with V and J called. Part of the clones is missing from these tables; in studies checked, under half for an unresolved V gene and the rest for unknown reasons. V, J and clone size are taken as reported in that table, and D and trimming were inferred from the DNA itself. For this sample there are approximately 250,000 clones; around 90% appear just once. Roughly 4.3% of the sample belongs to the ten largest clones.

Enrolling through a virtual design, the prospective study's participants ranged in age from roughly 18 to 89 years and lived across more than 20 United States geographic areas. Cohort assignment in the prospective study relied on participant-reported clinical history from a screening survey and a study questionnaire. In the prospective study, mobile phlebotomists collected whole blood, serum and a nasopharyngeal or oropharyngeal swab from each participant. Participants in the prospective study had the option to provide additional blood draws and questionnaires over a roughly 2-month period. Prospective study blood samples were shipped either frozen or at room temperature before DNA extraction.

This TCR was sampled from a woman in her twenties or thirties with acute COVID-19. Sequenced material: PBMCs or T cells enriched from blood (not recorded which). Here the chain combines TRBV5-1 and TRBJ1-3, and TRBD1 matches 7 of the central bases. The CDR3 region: CASSLEGGEDTIYF. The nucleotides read TGCGCCAGCAGCTTAGAAGGGGGCGAGGACACCATATATTTT.